This T cell receptor beta chain was sequenced for a study of blood T cell repertoires in COVID-19. In the study's own analysis: Counts of nucleated cells, estimated from reference gene primer amplification, were obtained. Sequencing was performed with immunoSEQ multiplex PCR; in TCRdb, only in-frame clones are kept and a portion is missing. V and J calls and clone size follow that table, whereas D and trimming were derived from the DNA. Here the sample spans about 270,000 clones, around 90% being singletons. In terms of age and location, participants ranged from roughly 18 to 90 years and lived in about two dozen US areas. The source material was PBMCs or T cells enriched from blood (not recorded which). The sequence was obtained from a woman aged 25 to 39 with acute COVID-19.

Written as DNA, the CDR3 is TGTGCCAGCAGCCCTCACCTCGGGATAGGGGAGGGGAAGGAGCAGTTCTTC. It yields the protein CASSPHLGIGEGKEQFF. The chain uses TRBV11-2 and TRBJ2-1, with 7 bases fitting TRBD2. The CDR3 is 17 amino acids. The V segment lost 5 bases and the J segment 10 bases; nucleotides outside the gene matches: 20. Germline V gene lookup returns CDR1 SGHAT and CDR2 FQNNGV.